This TCR beta chain was observed in a study of metastatic and nonmetastatic thyroid tumors. Study-wide background: Repertoires from blood and tumor or nodule tissue of malignant and benign thyroid patients were compared.

This clone came up many times. None of the patients had undergone any treatment ahead of thyroid surgery. Authors' analysis steps: A classifier for distant metastasis in papillary thyroid cancer was constructed using CDR3 differences observed across clinicopathological groups. TCRdb reprocessed the PCR reads using MiXCR. TCRdb's processing, not the authors' own work, is the source of the V and J calls. The table records about 32,000 clones, 15% to 20% of them present only once. CDR1 and CDR2 from the germline V gene are DFQATT and SNEGSKA (reference sequence). This CDR3 is built from 14 residues. Trimming removed 5 bases from V and 8 bases from J; junction bases left unmatched: 7.

The J gene is TRBJ2-1, the V gene TRBV20-1; 12 positions match TRBD1. Sequenced input: blood. This TCR was recovered from a female donor with papillary thyroid cancer or a benign thyroid nodule (not recorded which). Some clones in this sample may be carry-over from other donors' samples. CDR3 in amino acids: CSARTGTGGDEQFF. CDR3 coding DNA: TGCAGTGCTCGGACCGGGACAGGGGGCGATGAGCAGTTCTTC.